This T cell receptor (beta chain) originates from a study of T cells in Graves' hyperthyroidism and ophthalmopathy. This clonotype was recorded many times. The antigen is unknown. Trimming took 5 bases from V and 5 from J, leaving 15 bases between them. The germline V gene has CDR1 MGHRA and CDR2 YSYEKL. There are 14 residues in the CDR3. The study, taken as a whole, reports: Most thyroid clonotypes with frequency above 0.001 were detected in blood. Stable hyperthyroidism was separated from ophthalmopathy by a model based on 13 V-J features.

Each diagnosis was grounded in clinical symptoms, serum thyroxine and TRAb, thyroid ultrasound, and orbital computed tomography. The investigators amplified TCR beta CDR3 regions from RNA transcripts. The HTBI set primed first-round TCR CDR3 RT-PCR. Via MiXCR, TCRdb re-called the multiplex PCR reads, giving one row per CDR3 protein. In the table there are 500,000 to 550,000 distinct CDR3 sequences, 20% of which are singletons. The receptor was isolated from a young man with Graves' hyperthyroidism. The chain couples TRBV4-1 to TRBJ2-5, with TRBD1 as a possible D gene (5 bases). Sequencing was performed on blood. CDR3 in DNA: TGCGCCAGCAGCTCCTCAGGGTCTGGGGAGACCCAGTACTTC. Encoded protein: CASSSSGSGETQYF.